The 24 T cell receptor beta chains below were found in one sample sequenced in a study of CD8 T cells in Susac syndrome. The RNA input was about 0.5 to 1 ug, and it was reverse transcribed with random hexamers. Each CDR3 protein gets one entry after TCRdb re-called the immunoSEQ multiplex PCR reads with MiXCR. The table has about 73,000 distinct CDR3 sequences, about 95% seen once; the top ten hold 0.3% to 0.4%. Sequences were obtained from CD8+ T cells from PBMCs. These TCRs come from a human donor with multiple sclerosis.

The rearrangement links TRBV3-1 to TRBJ2-1, with 12 bases lining up with TRBD2. The germline V gene encodes CDR1 LGHDT and CDR2 YNNKEL (reference sequence). After removal of 7 bases from V and 5 bases from J, the junction contained 3 bases not matched to a gene. The CDR3 totals 14 residues. The CDR3 spells CASTTSGGNNEQFF. Written as DNA, the CDR3 is TGTGCCAGCACGACTAGCGGGGGAAACAATGAGCAGTTCTTC.

The chain joins TRBV6-6 to TRBJ2-3; 11 bases align to TRBD2. The V gene end was trimmed by 2 bases and the J gene end by 4 bases; junction bases not matched to a gene: 5. Per the germline V gene, CDR1 is MNHNY and CDR2 is SVGAGI (reference sequence). The length of the CDR3 is 16 residues. The CDR3, as DNA: TGTGCCAGCAGTTACGTCCCTAGCGGGAGGTCAGATACGCAGTATTTT. It is translated as CASSYVPSGRSDTQYF.

This clonotype appeared a few times. The chain is built from TRBV9 and TRBJ2-3; no reliable D call. Trimming removed 4 bases at V and 2 bases at J, with 2 bases between. CDR3 size: 11 residues. Germline V gene sequence: CDR1 SGDLS, CDR2 YYNGEE. CDR3 amino acids: CASSSTDTQYF. CDR3 nucleotides: TGTGCCAGCAGCTCCACAGATACGCAGTATTTT.

The chain couples TRBV27 to TRBJ2-7; 11 bases line up with TRBD1. Germline-derived CDR1 and CDR2 are MNHEY and SMNVEV (reference sequence). The CDR3 spans 14 residues. The V segment lost 7 bases and the J segment 3 bases; nucleotides outside the gene matches: 5. CDR3 residues: CASTPGTGGYEQYF. The CDR3 region has the DNA TGTGCCAGCACACCCGGGACAGGGGGCTACGAGCAGTACTTC.

This chain uses TRBV18 with TRBJ2-1; D is ambiguous. V dropped 3 bases and J dropped 8 bases, with 8 bases sitting between them. Germline CDR1 is KGHSH and CDR2 is LQKENI. The CDR3 totals 12 residues. CDR3 DNA sequence: TGTGCCAGCTCACCGCCTGGGGATGAGCAGTTCTTC. Protein product: CASSPPGDEQFF. Looking up the rest from reference TRBV18 and TRBJ2-1 gives the full variable domain: NAGVMQNPRHLVRRRGQEARLRCSPMKGHSHVYWYRQLPEEGLKFMVYLQKENIIDESGMPKERFSAEFPKEGPSILRIQQVVRGDSAAYFCASSPPGDEQFFGPGTRLTVL.

The genes are TRBV12-3 or TRBV12-4 and TRBJ2-3; D unclear. The CDR3 is 14 amino acids. Trimming left V 0 bases short and J 4 bases short, with 8 bases between. The CDR3 bases are TGTGCCAGCAGTTTAGCGGGATTAGCAGATACGCAGTATTTT. This codes for CASSLAGLADTQYF.

This chain links TRBV6-6 with TRBJ1-4; 8 bases align to TRBD1. The germline V gene has CDR1 MNHNY and CDR2 SVGAGI (reference sequence). The J segment lost 6 bases and the V segment lost 2 bases, leaving 5 bases of the junction unmatched. The CDR3 extends over 15 amino acids. The CDR3 sequence: CASSYVGRGHEKLFF. As DNA, the CDR3 is TGTGCCAGCAGTTACGTCGGCAGGGGGCATGAAAAACTGTTTTTT.

The chain is built from TRBV13 and TRBJ2-1, with 11 bases aligning to TRBD2. V was pared by 5 bases and J by 4 bases, with 7 bases of the junction left unmatched. Germline CDR1 PRHDT, CDR2 FYEKMQ (reference sequence). This CDR3 has 16 amino acids. In DNA, the CDR3 is TGTGCCAGCAGCCCTGGCGGGACTAGCGGATACAATGAGCAGTTCTTC. Its translation: CASSPGGTSGYNEQFF.

CDR3 residues: CASSQWSREAEAFF. CDR3 bases: TGTGCCAGCAGTCAATGGAGCCGGGAGGCTGAAGCTTTCTTT. The chain is built from TRBV25-1 and TRBJ1-1; D ambiguous. Germline V gene sequence: CDR1 MGHDK, CDR2 SYGVNS. CDR3 size: 14 residues. The germline V and J ends were trimmed by 5 bases and 6 bases, with 16 bases remaining between them.

The V gene is TRBV12-3 or TRBV12-4, the J gene TRBJ1-2, with a tentative D call TRBD1 (6 bases). Deletions cut 1 base from V and 5 bases from J, with 11 bases between. This CDR3 contains 14 residues. Here the CDR3 DNA reads TGTGCCAGCAGTTTAGTGGGGGCAGGGTATGGCTACACCTTC. Its protein product is CASSLVGAGYGYTF.

V is TRBV4-3 and J is TRBJ1-2, with 10 bases lining up with TRBD1. The CDR3 runs to 18 residues. CDR1 and CDR2 from the germline V gene are LGHNA and YSLEER. V trimming: 0 bases; J trimming: 2 bases; junction bases outside the gene matches: 9. In DNA form, the CDR3 reads TGCGCCAGCAGCCAAGATCTTTCGGGACAGGGGCACAACTATGGCTACACCTTC. Translation: CASSQDLSGQGHNYGYTF.

The chain uses TRBV29-1 and TRBJ2-7; perhaps TRBD1 as D (5 bases). CDR1 is SQVTM and CDR2 is ANQGSEA in the germline V gene. This CDR3 is built from 13 residues. V lost 7 bases and J lost 3, with 16 bases in between. CDR3: CSAQGAHNYEQYF. In DNA, the CDR3 is TGCAGCGCCCAGGGCGCACATAACTACGAGCAGTACTTC.

The V and J genes are TRBV12-3 or TRBV12-4 and TRBJ2-1; possibly TRBD2 for D (6 bases). Trimming pared 6 bases from V and 9 bases from J, leaving 12 bases between. The CDR3 runs 12 residues. The CDR3 coding sequence is TGTGCCAGCAGCTCAGGAGGGATTGAGCAGTTCTTC. Translated, it gives CASSSGGIEQFF.

The V and J genes are TRBV6-2 or TRBV6-3 and TRBJ2-1; 15 nucleotides align to TRBD2. CDR3 length: 17 residues. V gave up 6 bases and J gave up 1 base; unmatched junction bases: 4. Germline V gives CDR1 MNHEY, CDR2 SVGEGT. CDR3 sequence: CASSRTSGGASYNEQFF. CDR3 DNA: TGTGCCAGCAGCCGGACTAGCGGGGGGGCTTCCTACAATGAGCAGTTCTTC.

This rearrangement joins TRBV7-9 to TRBJ2-7; 8 bases agree with TRBD2. Germline V lookup: CDR1 SEHNR, CDR2 FQNEAQ (reference sequence). There are 14 residues in the CDR3. V shed 4 bases, J shed 7 bases, and the junction held 9 bases outside the gene matches. The DNA for the CDR3 is TGTGCCAGCAGCTCCCCCAGCGGGAGTGGTGAGCAGTACTTC. Translated: CASSSPSGSGEQYF.

CDR3 bases: TGCGCCAGCAGCGAGGGACCGCTTTACGAGCAGTACTTC. Translating gives CASSEGPLYEQYF. This sequence joins TRBV4-1 and TRBJ2-7; TRBD1 or TRBD2 may be the D gene (5 bases each). Trimming pared 5 bases from V and 4 bases from J, leaving 12 bases between. CDR3 size: 13 residues. Germline V CDR1 and CDR2: MGHRA, YSYEKL.

CDR3 protein: CASSQDLRGSRTDTQYF. CDR3 coding DNA: TGTGCCAGCAGCCAAGATCTCAGGGGGTCCCGCACAGATACGCAGTATTTT. The chain joins TRBV14 to TRBJ2-3, with 7 bases identical to TRBD1. The junction had 7 bases not matched to a gene; V was cut back by 0 bases and J by 1 base. Germline V gene lookup returns CDR1 SGHDN and CDR2 FVKESK. This CDR3 contains 17 residues.

The chain employs TRBV4-1 and TRBJ1-1; the D gene is possibly TRBD1 (5 bases). This CDR3 is built from 15 residues. Germline CDR1 and CDR2: MGHRA and YSYEKL. The germline V and J ends were trimmed by 4 bases and 4 bases, with 16 bases remaining between them. CDR3 residues: CASSLAPQGITEAFF. The CDR3 region has the DNA TGCGCCAGCAGCCTCGCGCCCCAGGGCATCACTGAAGCTTTCTTT.

The chain couples TRBV12-3 or TRBV12-4 to TRBJ2-1; 10 positions match TRBD1. Trimming removed 8 bases from V and 4 bases from J; junction bases left unmatched: 8. CDR3 length equals 15 residues. CDR3 loop: CASCLGTGVYNEQFF. The CDR3 DNA reads as TGTGCCAGCTGCCTCGGGACAGGGGTTTACAATGAGCAGTTCTTC.

CDR3 sequence reads: CASSQDKRGATYEQYF. CDR3 DNA: TGTGCCAGCAGCCAAGACAAGCGGGGCGCCACCTACGAGCAGTACTTC. This chain links TRBV3-1 with TRBJ2-7; TRBD2 aligns across 7 bases. J was trimmed by 2 bases and V by 0 bases; bases with no gene match: 7. The CDR3 has 16 amino acids. The germline V gene has CDR1 LGHDT and CDR2 YNNKEL (reference sequence).

CDR3 protein: CASSLKQGPAAAETQYF. Here the CDR3 DNA reads TGTGCCAGCAGCTTAAAACAGGGCCCGGCCGCCGCGGAGACCCAGTACTTC. This sequence joins TRBV11-2 and TRBJ2-5; weak D call: TRBD1 (6 bases). CDR1 is SGHAT and CDR2 is FQNNGV in the germline V gene. This CDR3 comprises 17 residues. V was trimmed by 2 bases and J by 5 bases, leaving 21 bases between them.

In this sample, this clonotype turned up once. The chain combines TRBV9 with TRBJ2-1; 8 bases align to TRBD1. The CDR3 loop spans 15 amino acids. CDR1 and CDR2 from the germline V gene are SGDLS and YYNGEE. After removal of 0 bases from V and 5 bases from J, the junction contained 4 bases not matched to a gene. CDR3 bases: TGTGCCAGCAGCGTAGGAGACAGGGGAGACAATGAGCAGTTCTTC. Amino acids: CASSVGDRGDNEQFF.

J is TRBJ1-1 and V is TRBV4-1, with D unresolved. With 2 bases removed from V and 5 bases from J, the gap between germline ends came to 12 bases. The germline V gene has CDR1 MGHRA and CDR2 YSYEKL. This CDR3 has 14 amino acids. The CDR3 loop is CASSQPLGGTEAFF. The CDR3 DNA reads as TGCGCCAGCAGCCAACCCCTAGGAGGAACTGAAGCTTTCTTT.

The chain combines TRBV27 with TRBJ1-1; the match to TRBD1 covers 8 bases. Germline trimming cut 5 bases from V and 5 bases from J; bases unmatched to any gene: 4. The CDR3 extends over 13 amino acids. Germline V gives CDR1 MNHEY, CDR2 SMNVEV (reference sequence). The CDR3 sequence is CASSDRGFTEAFF. DNA for the CDR3: TGTGCCAGCAGTGACAGGGGTTTTACTGAAGCTTTCTTT.